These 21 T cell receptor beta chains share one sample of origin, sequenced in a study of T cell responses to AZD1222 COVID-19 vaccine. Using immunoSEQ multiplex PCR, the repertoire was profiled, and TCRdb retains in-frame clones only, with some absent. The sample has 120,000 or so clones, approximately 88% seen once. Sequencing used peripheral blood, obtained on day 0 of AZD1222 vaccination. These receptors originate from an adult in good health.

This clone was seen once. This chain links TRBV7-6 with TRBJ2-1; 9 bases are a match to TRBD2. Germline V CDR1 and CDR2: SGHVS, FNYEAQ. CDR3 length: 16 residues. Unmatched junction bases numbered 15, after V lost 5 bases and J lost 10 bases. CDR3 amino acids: CASSILAGPRKMEQFF. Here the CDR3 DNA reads TGTGCCAGCAGCATCCTAGCGGGGCCCAGAAAAATGGAGCAGTTCTTC. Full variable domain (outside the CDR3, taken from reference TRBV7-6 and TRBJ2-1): GAGVSQSPRYKVTKRGQDVALRCDPISGHVSLYWYRQALGQGPEFLTYFNYEAQQDKSGLPNDRFSAERPEGSISTLTIQRTEQRDSAMYRCASSILAGPRKMEQFFGPGTRLTVL.

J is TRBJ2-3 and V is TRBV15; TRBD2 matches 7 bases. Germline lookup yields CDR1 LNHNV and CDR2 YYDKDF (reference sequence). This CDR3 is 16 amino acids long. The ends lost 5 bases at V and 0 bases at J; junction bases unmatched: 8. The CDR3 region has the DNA TGTGCCACCAGCGAGAGGGTGCGGGGGAGCACAGATACGCAGTATTTT. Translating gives CATSERVRGSTDTQYF. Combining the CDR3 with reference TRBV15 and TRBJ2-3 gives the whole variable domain DAMVIQNPRYQVTQFGKPVTLSCSQTLNHNVMYWYQQKSSQAPKLLFHYYDKDFNNEADTPDNFQSRRPNTSFCFLDIRSPGLGDTAMYLCATSERVRGSTDTQYFGPGTRLTVL.

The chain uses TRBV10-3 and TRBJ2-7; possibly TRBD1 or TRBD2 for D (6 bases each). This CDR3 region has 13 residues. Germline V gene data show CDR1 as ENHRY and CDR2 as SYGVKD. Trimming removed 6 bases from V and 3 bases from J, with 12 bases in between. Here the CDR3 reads CAIREGGIYEQYF. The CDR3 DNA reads TGTGCCATCAGAGAGGGGGGCATCTACGAGCAGTACTTC.

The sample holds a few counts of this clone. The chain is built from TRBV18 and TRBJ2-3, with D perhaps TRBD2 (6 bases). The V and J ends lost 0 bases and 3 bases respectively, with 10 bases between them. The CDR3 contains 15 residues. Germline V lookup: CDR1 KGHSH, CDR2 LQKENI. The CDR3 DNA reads TGTGCCAGCTCACCACCTCATGGGGGGACAGATACGCAGTATTTT. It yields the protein CASSPPHGGTDTQYF.

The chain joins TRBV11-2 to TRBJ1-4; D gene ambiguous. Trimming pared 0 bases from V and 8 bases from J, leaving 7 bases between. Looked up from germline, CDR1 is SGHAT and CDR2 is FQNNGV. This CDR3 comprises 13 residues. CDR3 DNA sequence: TGTGCCAGCAGCTTAGAGAGGCAGGAAAAACTGTTTTTT. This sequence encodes CASSLERQEKLFF.

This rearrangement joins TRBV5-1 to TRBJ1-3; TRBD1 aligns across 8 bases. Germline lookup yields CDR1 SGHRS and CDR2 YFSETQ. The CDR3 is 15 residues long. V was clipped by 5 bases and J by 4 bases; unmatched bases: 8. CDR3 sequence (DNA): TGCGCCAGCAGACCCTCAGGGGGCGCCGGAAACACCATATATTTT. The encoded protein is CASRPSGGAGNTIYF.

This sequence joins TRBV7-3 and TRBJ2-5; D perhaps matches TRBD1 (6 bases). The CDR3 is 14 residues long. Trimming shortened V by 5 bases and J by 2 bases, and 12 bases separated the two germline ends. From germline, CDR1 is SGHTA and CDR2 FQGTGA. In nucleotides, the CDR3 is TGTGCCAGCAGCAGTACAGGACAGCAAGAGACCCAGTACTTC. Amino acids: CASSSTGQQETQYF.

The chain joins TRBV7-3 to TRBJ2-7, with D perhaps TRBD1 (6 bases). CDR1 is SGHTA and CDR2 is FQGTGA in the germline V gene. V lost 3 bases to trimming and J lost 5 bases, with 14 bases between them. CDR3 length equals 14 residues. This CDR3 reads CASSLGTGLDEQYF. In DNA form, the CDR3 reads TGTGCCAGCAGCTTGGGTACAGGGTTGGACGAGCAGTACTTC.

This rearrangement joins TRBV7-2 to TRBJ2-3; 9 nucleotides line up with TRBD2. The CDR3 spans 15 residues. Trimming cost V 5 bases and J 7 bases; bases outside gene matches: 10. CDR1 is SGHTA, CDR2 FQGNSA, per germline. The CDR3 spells CASSRGREGQYTQYF. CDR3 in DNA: TGTGCCAGCAGCAGGGGGCGGGAGGGCCAATATACGCAGTATTTT. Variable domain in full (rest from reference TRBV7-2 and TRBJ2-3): GAGVSQSPSNKVTEKGKDVELRCDPISGHTALYWYRQSLGQGLEFLIYFQGNSAPDKSGLPSDRFSAERTGGSVSTLTIQRTQQEDSAVYLCASSRGREGQYTQYFGPGTRLTVL.

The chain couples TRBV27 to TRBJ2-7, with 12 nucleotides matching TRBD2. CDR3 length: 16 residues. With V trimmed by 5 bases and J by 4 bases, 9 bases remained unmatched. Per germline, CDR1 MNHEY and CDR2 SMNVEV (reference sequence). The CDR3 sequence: CASSGLTSGSQYEQYF. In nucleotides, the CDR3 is TGTGCCAGCAGTGGGCTGACTAGCGGGAGCCAGTACGAGCAGTACTTC.

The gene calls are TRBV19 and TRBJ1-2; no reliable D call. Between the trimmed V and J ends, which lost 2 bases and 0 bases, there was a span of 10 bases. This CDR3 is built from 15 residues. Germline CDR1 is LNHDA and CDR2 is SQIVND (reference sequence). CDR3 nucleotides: TGTGCCAGTAGTATAATTGACACACCTAACTATGGCTACACCTTC. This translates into CASSIIDTPNYGYTF.

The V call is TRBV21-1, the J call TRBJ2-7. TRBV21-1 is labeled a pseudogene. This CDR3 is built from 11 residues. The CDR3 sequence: CASLVSYEQYF. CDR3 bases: TGTGCCAGCCTGGTTTCATACGAGCAGTACTTC.

CDR3: CASSSGVHTYGYTF. The CDR3 DNA is TGTGCCAGCAGCTCAGGGGTTCACACCTATGGCTACACCTTC. The rearrangement joins TRBV7-2 to TRBJ1-2, with D perhaps matching TRBD1 (6 bases). The V end was cut by 4 bases, the J end by 4 bases, with 13 bases between. The length of the CDR3 is 14 residues. Germline CDR1 reads SGHTA; CDR2 reads FQGNSA. Full variable domain (remainder filled in from reference TRBV7-2 and TRBJ1-2): GAGVSQSPSNKVTEKGKDVELRCDPISGHTALYWYRQSLGQGLEFLIYFQGNSAPDKSGLPSDRFSAERTGGSVSTLTIQRTQQEDSAVYLCASSSGVHTYGYTFGSGTRLTVV.

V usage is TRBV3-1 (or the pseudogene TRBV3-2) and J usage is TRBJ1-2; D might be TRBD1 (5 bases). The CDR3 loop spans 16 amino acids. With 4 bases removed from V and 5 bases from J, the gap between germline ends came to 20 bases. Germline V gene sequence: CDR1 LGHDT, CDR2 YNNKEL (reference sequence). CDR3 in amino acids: CASSPRRGGARYGYTF. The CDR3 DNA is TGTGCCAGCAGCCCTCGGCGGGGAGGGGCGCGTTATGGCTACACCTTC.

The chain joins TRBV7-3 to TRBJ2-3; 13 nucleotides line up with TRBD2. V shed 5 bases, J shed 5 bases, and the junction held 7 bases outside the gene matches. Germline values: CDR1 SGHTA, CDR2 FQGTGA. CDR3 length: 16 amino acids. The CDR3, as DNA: TGTGCCAGCAGCGAACAGGGACTAGCGGGAAAAGATACGCAGTATTTT. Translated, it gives CASSEQGLAGKDTQYF. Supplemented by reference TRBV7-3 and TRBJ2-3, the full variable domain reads GAGVSQTPSNKVTEKGKYVELRCDPISGHTALYWYRQSLGQGPEFLIYFQGTGAADDSGLPNDRFFAVRPEGSVSTLKIQRTERGDSAVYLCASSEQGLAGKDTQYFGPGTRLTVL.

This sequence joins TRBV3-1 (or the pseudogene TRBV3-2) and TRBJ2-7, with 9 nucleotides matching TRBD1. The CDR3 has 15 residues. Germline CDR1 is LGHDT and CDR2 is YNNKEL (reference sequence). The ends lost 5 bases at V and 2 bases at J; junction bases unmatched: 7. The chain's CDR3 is CASSWGQGIAYEQYF. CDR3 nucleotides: TGTGCCAGCAGCTGGGGACAGGGAATCGCCTACGAGCAGTACTTC.

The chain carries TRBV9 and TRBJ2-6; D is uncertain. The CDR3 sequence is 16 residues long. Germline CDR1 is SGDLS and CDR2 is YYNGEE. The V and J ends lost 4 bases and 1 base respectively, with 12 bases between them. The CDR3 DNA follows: TGTGCCAGCAGCCCCTCATGGGGATCTGGGGCCAACGTCCTGACTTTC. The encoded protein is CASSPSWGSGANVLTF.

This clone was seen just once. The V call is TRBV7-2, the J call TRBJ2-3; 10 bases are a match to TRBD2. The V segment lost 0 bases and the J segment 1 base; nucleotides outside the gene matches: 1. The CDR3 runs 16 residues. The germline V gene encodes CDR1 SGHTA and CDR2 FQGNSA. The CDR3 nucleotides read TGTGCCAGCAGCTTAGCTCTAGCGGGGGGCACAGATACGCAGTATTTT. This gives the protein CASSLALAGGTDTQYF.

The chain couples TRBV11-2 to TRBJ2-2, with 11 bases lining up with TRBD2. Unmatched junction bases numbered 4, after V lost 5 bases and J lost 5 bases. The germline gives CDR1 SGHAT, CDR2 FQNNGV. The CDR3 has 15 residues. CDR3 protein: CASSTSGRSTGELFF. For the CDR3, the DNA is TGTGCCAGCAGCACTAGCGGGAGAAGTACCGGGGAGCTGTTTTTT. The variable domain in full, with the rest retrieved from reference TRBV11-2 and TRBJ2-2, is EAGVAQSPRYKIIEKRQSVAFWCNPISGHATLYWYQQILGQGPKLLIQFQNNGVVDDSQLPKDRFSAERLKGVDSTLKIQPAKLEDSAVYLCASSTSGRSTGELFFGEGSRLTVL.

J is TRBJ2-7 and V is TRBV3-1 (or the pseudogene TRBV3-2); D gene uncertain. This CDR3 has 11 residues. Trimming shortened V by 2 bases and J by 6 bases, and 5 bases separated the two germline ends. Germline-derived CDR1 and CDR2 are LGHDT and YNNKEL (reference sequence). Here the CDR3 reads CASSQSIEQYF. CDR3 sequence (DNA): TGTGCCAGCAGCCAATCCATCGAGCAGTACTTC.

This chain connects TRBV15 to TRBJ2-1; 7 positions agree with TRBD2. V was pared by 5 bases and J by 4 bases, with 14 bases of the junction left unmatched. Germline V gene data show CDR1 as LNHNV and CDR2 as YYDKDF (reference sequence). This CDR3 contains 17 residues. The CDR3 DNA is TGTGCCACCAGCCATCCAGCGGGACCCCGTGTATACAATGAGCAGTTCTTC. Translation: CATSHPAGPRVYNEQFF.